This section outlines one TCR beta chain sequence together with its context. Its specificity is unknown. Every subset of CD8+ T cells was sorted in triplicate at fewer than 350,000 cells each. Naive cells were sorted as CD45RO-, CCR7+, CD27+ and CD95-. The data originate from a study of CXCR3-negative and CXCR3-positive naive CD8 T cells. Study-level information: Overall TRB read output was 110 million to 150 million, and each library contained about 1.5 +/- 0.3 million reads. Study-level results: Naive subsets showed comparable surface CD5, and TCR interaction strength was also inferred from TRB CDR3 physicochemistry.

Through 5' RACE with UMI labels, the TRB cDNA libraries were prepared. From the 5' RACE reads, TCRdb lists one entry per CDR3 protein and no DNA. Its table records tens of thousands of distinct CDR3 sequences. This CDR3 is 13 amino acids long. Germline V gene data show CDR1 as SGHDN and CDR2 as FVKESK. The specimen was naive CXCR3- CD8+ T cells from blood. Subset described: CD45RO-CCR7+CD27+CD95- naive CD8+ T cells lacking CXCR3 (TNR3-). This chain connects TRBV14 to TRBJ1-2. The sequence derives from a human donor in good health. Some clones in this sample may be carry-over from other donors' samples. CDR3 sequence reads: CASSHEDWNGYTF.